The source of this T cell receptor (beta chain) is a study of circulating tumor DNA in untreated peripheral T-cell lymphoma. Germline assignment: CDR1 SGHDN and CDR2 FVKESK. This CDR3 has 15 amino acids. Trimming removed 0 bases from V and 4 bases from J, with 12 bases in between. Notes on this clone: Its antigen is not known.

Sequencing was performed with immunoSEQ multiplex PCR; in TCRdb, only in-frame clones are kept and a portion is missing. Of thousands of clones listed, around 70% are singletons. Whole-study results and caveats: In 75% to 85% of patients, tumor-specific clonotypes were identified.

This rearrangement joins TRBV14 to TRBJ2-5; D is unclear. The specimen sequenced was tumor tissue. The receptor was isolated from a human donor with peripheral T-cell lymphoma. This CDR3 reads CASSQDLGRPETQYF. CDR3 in DNA: TGTGCCAGCAGCCAAGATCTAGGCCGACCAGAGACCCAGTACTTC.